The clone carrying this T cell receptor beta chain was observed at least ten times. Its antigen is as yet unknown. The data are from a study of glioma-infiltrating T cells. Study conclusions and caveats: Non-neoplastic patients had below-expected tissue-blood divergence, while all gliomas exceeded expectation. Only very few CDR3 sequences appeared in both tissue and blood.

Amplification of TCR alpha and beta CDR3 regions from RNA used iRepertoire nested multiplex PCR. TCRdb recomputed calls from the multiplex PCR reads with MiXCR, one row per CDR3 protein. This repertoire shows around 97,000 distinct CDR3 sequences, roughly 30% found once; its top ten account for approximately 43%. The source is a human donor with low-grade glioma or glioblastoma, undergoing nonglioma brain surgery, or in good health (not recorded which). Material for sequencing was glioma tissue, nonneoplastic brain tissue, or PBMCs (not recorded which).

For the CDR3, the DNA is TGTGCCAGCAGCTTATACGACAACGTCCTGACTTTC. This sequence encodes CASSLYDNVLTF. The gene calls are TRBV7-2 and TRBJ2-6; D is unclear. With 2 bases removed from V and 9 bases from J, the gap between germline ends came to 5 bases. Germline CDR1 is SGHTA and CDR2 is FQGNSA. The CDR3 runs 12 residues.